This T cell receptor (beta chain) was identified in a study of vaccination and CD4 T cells after COVID-19. Study-level background: Vaccinees got either two BNT162b2 doses or two mRNA-1273 doses.

Treatment denoted: approximately nine-day PBMC culture with coronavirus spike peptide pools or control peptides (ViraFEST assay). The CDR3 runs to 15 residues. Germline-derived CDR1 and CDR2 are SQVTM and ANQGSEA. V lost 6 bases to trimming and J lost 7 bases, with 22 bases between them. As for this clonotype: Its antigen remains unidentified.

The Oncomine TCR Beta short-read assay was what sequenced the DNA obtained from cultured CD4+ T cells. In TCRdb, the PCR reads were re-called with MiXCR into one record per CDR3 protein. The table records about 11,000 distinct CDR3 sequences, almost 65% of them present only once. The TCR was taken from a human donor who had recovered from COVID-19. The chain couples TRBV29-1 to TRBJ1-5; the D is unclear. The specimen sequenced was CD4+ T cells from blood, cultured in vitro. The CDR3 loop reads CSVADGVLGRQPQHF. The DNA of the CDR3 is TGCAGCGTCGCGGACGGGGTCCTCGGAAGGCAGCCCCAGCATTTT.